This T cell receptor (beta chain) was documented in a study of memory CD4+ T cells and cytomegalovirus serostatus. This CDR3 region has 16 residues. Trimming pared 4 bases from V and 0 bases from J, leaving 14 bases between. Germline V gene sequence: CDR1 SGHNT, CDR2 YYREEE (reference sequence). Repertoires were generated with immunoSEQ multiplex PCR, while TCRdb's copy carries only in-frame clones and drops some. The data contain approximately 60,000 clones, about 81% of them singletons. Single viable CD3+CD4+CD8-CD45RO+ cells were sorted as the memory CD4+ T cells. The sequencing sample was made of memory CD4+ T cells from blood. The source is an adult in good health and CMV-seronegative. The gene calls are TRBV5-4 and TRBJ2-1; D is perhaps TRBD2 (6 bases). CDR3 DNA: TGTGCCAGCAGCGGTGCTAGCGTTAGCTCCTACAATGAGCAGTTCTTC. This gives the protein CASSGASVSSYNEQFF.